The 8 T cell receptor beta chains below come from one sample, sequenced in a study of T cells after yellow fever vaccination. TCRdb ran MiXCR on the 5' RACE reads and lists one entry per CDR3 protein. Of more than 350,000 distinct CDR3 sequences listed, roughly 10% are singletons. Sequenced here: PBMCs, sampled on the day of the first yellow fever vaccination. These receptors were collected from a man aged 18 to 30 who received the YFV17D yellow fever vaccine.

This clonotype has only a few counts. The chain recombines TRBV7-9 with TRBJ2-3, with D possibly TRBD1 on 5 matching bases. The CDR3 runs to 14 residues. Trimming cost V 5 bases and J 3 bases, with 12 bases left between them. Germline CDR1 and CDR2: SEHNR and FQNEAQ (reference sequence). CDR3 nucleotides: TGTGCCAGCAGCACCGCAGGGTTAACAGATACGCAGTATTTT. Amino acids: CASSTAGLTDTQYF.

Only a few counts were recorded for this clonotype. This rearrangement joins TRBV4-1 to TRBJ2-2; D is unclear. The CDR3 is 13 residues long. Per germline, CDR1 MGHRA and CDR2 YSYEKL. Trimming took 0 bases from V and 9 from J, leaving 8 bases between them. The DNA for the CDR3 is TGCGCCAGCAGCCAAGATGGTCTCCGGGAGCTGTTTTTT. Amino acid sequence: CASSQDGLRELFF.

The V and J genes are TRBV20-1 and TRBJ1-5, with a weak D call TRBD1 (6 bases). The CDR3 has 12 amino acids. Trimming stripped 3 bases from V and 5 bases from J, with 8 bases between. In germline, CDR1 is DFQATT, CDR2 SNEGSKA (reference sequence). As DNA, the CDR3 is TGCAGTGCTAGTGGACAGCATCAGCCCCAGCATTTT. Translation gives CSASGQHQPQHF.

This clonotype was observed a few times. This rearrangement joins TRBV20-1 to TRBJ1-4; TRBD1 matches at 8 bases. The ends lost 4 bases at V and 7 bases at J; junction bases unmatched: 2. Germline CDR1 and CDR2: DFQATT and SNEGSKA (reference sequence). This CDR3 contains 12 residues. This CDR3 reads CSAMDRVEKLFF. In DNA form, the CDR3 reads TGCAGTGCTATGGACAGGGTTGAAAAACTGTTTTTT.

V gene TRBV5-1 combines with J gene TRBJ2-5, with D tentatively TRBD2 (7 bases). V was cut by 3 bases and J by 0 bases, with 9 bases left in between. Germline values: CDR1 SGHRS, CDR2 YFSETQ. This CDR3 is 14 amino acids long. The CDR3 region is CASSWEGDQETQYF. The CDR3 region has the DNA TGCGCCAGCAGCTGGGAGGGGGACCAAGAGACCCAGTACTTC.

This clonotype was observed at least ten times. The gene calls are TRBV7-9 and TRBJ1-1, with no clear D. In germline, CDR1 is SEHNR, CDR2 FQNEAQ (reference sequence). The CDR3 runs to 12 residues. Deletions cut 4 bases from V and 1 base from J, with 4 bases between. The CDR3 spells CASSWQNTEAFF. CDR3 nucleotide sequence: TGTGCCAGCAGCTGGCAGAACACTGAAGCTTTCTTT.

CDR3 in DNA: TGCGCCAGCAGCCCATCATGGGGCAGGGCCACTAATGAAAAACTGTTTTTT. It translates to CASSPSWGRATNEKLFF. V gene TRBV4-1 combines with J gene TRBJ1-4; TRBD1 is a possible D gene (5 bases). CDR1 is MGHRA and CDR2 is YSYEKL in the germline V gene. The V and J ends lost 4 bases and 2 bases respectively, with 17 bases between them. The CDR3 covers 17 residues.

This clonotype was seen a handful of times. This chain joins TRBV20-1 and TRBJ1-6, with 9 bases fitting TRBD1. After removal of 6 bases from V and 3 bases from J, the junction contained 9 bases not matched to a gene. Germline assignment: CDR1 DFQATT and CDR2 SNEGSKA (reference sequence). This CDR3 is built from 16 residues. CDR3 nucleotides: TGCAGTGCCAGACTGGGACAGGGTTACTATAATTCACCCCTCCACTTT. Translating it yields CSARLGQGYYNSPLHF.